Presented here are 29 T cell receptor beta chains from one specimen sequenced in a study of blood T cell repertoires in COVID-19 (dated by TCRdb to the early 2020s). Receptor amplification or capture employed the immunoSEQ multiplex PCR assay. The table was pulled from immuneACCESS by TCRdb, which kept in-frame rearrangements only. Such tables lose some clones; where checked, under half of the loss comes from unresolved V genes, and the rest has no known cause. This sample holds 360,000 or so clones; around nine tenths were observed only once. The ten most abundant clones make up approximately 1% of the sample. Sequencing was performed on PBMCs or T cells enriched from blood (not recorded which). The receptors shown here come from a woman aged 30 to 39 who had been exposed to COVID-19.

The V and J genes are TRBV5-1 and TRBJ1-3, with 7 bases matching TRBD1. The trim removed 4 bases at V and 4 bases at J, leaving 8 bases unmatched. The germline V gene has CDR1 SGHRS and CDR2 YFSETQ. This CDR3 comprises 15 residues. In DNA, the CDR3 is TGCGCCAGCAGCCCAGGGACAGCACCAGGAAACACCATATATTTT. The encoded protein is CASSPGTAPGNTIYF.

The chain carries TRBV2 and TRBJ2-3, with 9 nucleotides matching TRBD2. From germline, CDR1 is SNHLY and CDR2 FYNNEI. The CDR3 consists of 17 residues. V lost 4 bases to trimming and J lost 4 bases; unmatched junction nucleotides: 12. The CDR3 nucleotides are TGTGCCAGCAGTGTGACATTGACTAGCGGAGTTGCAGATACGCAGTATTTT. Its translation: CASSVTLTSGVADTQYF.

The chain carries TRBV7-8 and TRBJ2-1, with D perhaps TRBD1 (6 bases). CDR1 is SGHVS and CDR2 is FQNEAQ in the germline V gene. Trimming removed 1 base at V and 5 bases at J, with 6 bases between. This CDR3 spans 13 amino acids. CDR3 amino acids: CASSLGTDNEQFF. The CDR3 nucleotides are TGTGCCAGCAGCTTAGGGACAGACAATGAGCAGTTCTTC.

The chain uses TRBV9 and TRBJ2-1; TRBD1 agrees at 8 bases. Per germline, CDR1 SGDLS and CDR2 YYNGEE. V shed 0 bases and J 5 bases; nucleotides not matched to a gene: 4. There are 15 residues in the CDR3. The CDR3 DNA sequence: TGTGCCAGCAGCGTAGCTCCGGACAGGGACAATGAGCAGTTCTTC. This gives the protein CASSVAPDRDNEQFF.

The V and J genes are TRBV21-1 and TRBJ2-3; TRBD1 is the table's D call, not checked against the DNA. TRBV21-1 constitutes a pseudogene. The CDR3 is 15 amino acids. CDR3 nucleotide sequence: TGTGCCAGCAGCAAATGGGGGACAGACACAGATACGCAGTATTTT. Its protein is CASSKWGTDTDTQYF.

The J gene is TRBJ1-6, the V gene TRBV28; 10 bases line up with TRBD1. The CDR3 totals 15 residues. Germline values: CDR1 MDHEN, CDR2 SYDVKM. The ends lost 6 bases at V and 7 bases at J; junction bases unmatched: 6. The CDR3 is CASRGQGKENSPLHF. In DNA, the CDR3 is TGTGCCAGCAGGGGACAGGGGAAGGAAAATTCACCCCTCCACTTT.

The chain combines TRBV2 with TRBJ1-5; D gene ambiguous. This CDR3 has 15 amino acids. Germline loops: CDR1 SNHLY, CDR2 FYNNEI. V was pared by 6 bases and J by 3 bases, with 15 bases between. The CDR3 sequence: CASSPDEGNNQPQHF. For the CDR3, the DNA is TGTGCCAGCAGCCCCGACGAGGGAAACAATCAGCCCCAGCATTTT.

J is TRBJ1-1 and V is TRBV7-3; no clear D. V was pared by 0 bases and J by 1 base, with 6 bases between. The CDR3 extends over 14 amino acids. The germline CDR1 and CDR2 sequences are SGHTA and FQGTGA. CDR3 residues: CASSLTGGNTEAFF. Written as DNA, the CDR3 is TGTGCCAGCAGCTTAACAGGCGGGAACACTGAAGCTTTCTTT.

The rearrangement joins TRBV19 to TRBJ2-1, with 15 bases identical to TRBD2. V lost 6 bases and J lost 4; bases outside the gene matches: 19. From germline, CDR1 is LNHDA and CDR2 SQIVND (reference sequence). This CDR3 spans 21 amino acids. The CDR3 loop reads CASRNQGSGLAGGGFYNEQFF. The CDR3 nucleotides are TGTGCCAGTAGAAATCAGGGCAGCGGACTAGCGGGAGGGGGTTTTTACAATGAGCAGTTCTTC.

The gene calls are TRBV18 and TRBJ1-2, with 9 bases aligning to TRBD1. This CDR3 has 15 amino acids. The germline CDR1 and CDR2 sequences are KGHSH and LQKENI. Trimming removed 3 bases from V and 7 bases from J; junction bases left unmatched: 9. CDR3 amino acids: CASSPGQGNTFGYTF. The CDR3, as DNA: TGTGCCAGCTCACCGGGACAGGGAAATACCTTTGGCTACACCTTC. Full variable domain (rest looked up from reference TRBV18 and TRBJ1-2): NAGVMQNPRHLVRRRGQEARLRCSPMKGHSHVYWYRQLPEEGLKFMVYLQKENIIDESGMPKERFSAEFPKEGPSILRIQQVVRGDSAAYFCASSPGQGNTFGYTFGSGTRLTVV.

This chain links TRBV29-1 with TRBJ1-2; D is unresolved. The CDR3 has 12 residues. Trimming removed 3 bases at V and 2 bases at J, with 7 bases between. Germline CDR1 SQVTM, CDR2 ANQGSEA. CDR3 sequence reads: CSVEEQNYGYTF. The CDR3 nucleotides read TGCAGCGTTGAGGAACAGAACTATGGCTACACCTTC.

This rearrangement joins TRBV12-3 or TRBV12-4 to TRBJ2-2; no reliable D call. The ends were cut back, 2 bases at V and 4 bases at J, with 5 bases in the middle. The CDR3 sequence is 13 residues long. The CDR3 here is CASSLRSTGELFF. The CDR3 bases are TGTGCCAGCAGTTTACGGAGCACCGGGGAGCTGTTTTTT.

The chain uses TRBV19 and TRBJ1-1; D not certain. Trimming removed 4 bases from V and 1 base from J, with 7 bases in between. The CDR3 consists of 13 residues. Germline-derived CDR1 and CDR2 are LNHDA and SQIVND (reference sequence). The CDR3 loop is CASSTQWNTEAFF. The CDR3 region has the DNA TGTGCCAGTAGTACCCAGTGGAACACTGAAGCTTTCTTT.

The chain has TRBV27 and TRBJ2-6, with a possible D match to TRBD1 (5 bases). Germline V gene lookup returns CDR1 MNHEY and CDR2 SMNVEV (reference sequence). Trimming took 6 bases from V and 0 from J, leaving 30 bases between them. The CDR3 has 22 amino acids. The CDR3, as DNA: TGTGCCAGCAGATCCAGGGATTTGGGGTCCGCCCCGTCCTCCTCTGGGGCCAACGTCCTGACTTTC. It translates to CASRSRDLGSAPSSSGANVLTF.

CDR3 coding DNA: TGTGCCAGTAGTATCTTTGGGAGCTCTGGGGCCAACGTCCTGACTTTC. Residues: CASSIFGSSGANVLTF. The V call is TRBV19, the J call TRBJ2-6, with D possibly being TRBD2 (5 bases). The V end lost 3 bases, the J end lost 0 bases, and 9 bases lay between the germline ends. The CDR3 length is 16 residues. Germline values: CDR1 LNHDA, CDR2 SQIVND (reference sequence).

The chain recombines TRBV7-9 with TRBJ1-2; TRBD1 agrees at 9 bases. From germline, CDR1 is SEHNR and CDR2 FQNEAQ (reference sequence). The trim removed 1 base at V and 11 bases at J, leaving 11 bases unmatched. This CDR3 spans 15 amino acids. The DNA of the CDR3 is TGTGCCAGCAGCTTAGTGGGACAGGGTCAGGATAGTTACACCTTC. It specifies CASSLVGQGQDSYTF.

This clone turned up a few times. The CDR3 spells CASSIGRGSIYEQYF. The CDR3 DNA follows: TGTGCCAGTAGTATAGGTCGTGGGAGCATCTACGAGCAGTACTTC. This chain uses TRBV19 with TRBJ2-7; perhaps TRBD2 as D (5 bases). Trimming pared 1 base from V and 3 bases from J, leaving 13 bases between. The germline CDR1 and CDR2 sequences are LNHDA and SQIVND (reference sequence). The CDR3 contains 15 residues.

The chain carries TRBV7-2 and TRBJ2-2, with 9 positions matching TRBD2. This CDR3 has 16 amino acids. V was pared by 3 bases and J by 4 bases, with 6 bases of the junction left unmatched. Per the germline V gene, CDR1 is SGHTA and CDR2 is FQGNSA. CDR3 in amino acids: CASSFFLAGITGELFF. The CDR3 DNA follows: TGTGCCAGCAGCTTTTTTCTAGCGGGAATCACCGGGGAGCTGTTTTTT.

The table lists this clone with a few counts. This chain joins TRBV27 and TRBJ2-1, with 9 bases fitting TRBD2. The CDR3 contains 15 residues. V was clipped by 5 bases and J by 7 bases; unmatched bases: 9. Germline lookup yields CDR1 MNHEY and CDR2 SMNVEV (reference sequence). The CDR3 region is CASSKPGLALNEQFF. CDR3 coding DNA: TGTGCCAGCAGTAAACCGGGACTAGCCTTAAATGAGCAGTTCTTC.

The CDR3 sequence: CASSQVQGGGTEAFF. The CDR3, as DNA: TGTGCCAGCAGCCAAGTCCAAGGGGGGGGCACTGAAGCTTTCTTT. This chain joins TRBV4-2 and TRBJ1-1, with D perhaps matching TRBD1 (6 bases). V was pared by 1 base and J by 4 bases, with 13 bases between. The CDR3 has 15 amino acids. Germline-derived CDR1 and CDR2 are LGHNA and YNFKEQ.

The V call is TRBV29-1, the J call TRBJ2-7; 9 bases are a match to TRBD1. Trimming cost V 7 bases and J 3 bases; bases outside gene matches: 7. The V gene's germline CDR1 is SQVTM and CDR2 ANQGSEA. The CDR3 runs to 13 residues. This CDR3 is CSGKKGQGYEQYF. The CDR3 nucleotides are TGCAGCGGCAAAAAGGGACAGGGCTACGAGCAGTACTTC.

The chain joins TRBV30 to TRBJ2-4; tentative D call: TRBD1 (7 bases). The ends were cut back, 4 bases at V and 3 bases at J, with 16 bases in the middle. Germline V lookup: CDR1 GTSNPN, CDR2 SVGIG (reference sequence). The length of the CDR3 is 15 residues. CDR3 bases: TGTGCCTGGACACCAGGGGGGTTCGGCAAAAACATTCAGTACTTC. Translated: CAWTPGGFGKNIQYF.

The rearrangement joins TRBV11-3 to TRBJ2-7; either TRBD1 or TRBD2 may fit D (6 bases each). Germline V lookup: CDR1 SGHNT, CDR2 YENEEA. The V and J ends lost 5 bases and 0 bases respectively, with 14 bases between them. There are 15 residues in the CDR3. The CDR3 protein is CASSLGGLASYEQYF. The CDR3 nucleotides are TGTGCCAGCAGCCTAGGGGGACTCGCCTCCTACGAGCAGTACTTC.

As DNA, the CDR3 is TGTGCCAGCTCACCTCAGACAGGGTGGCACGAGCAGTACTTC. This sequence encodes CASSPQTGWHEQYF. The rearrangement links TRBV18 to TRBJ2-7; the match to TRBD1 covers 7 bases. The CDR3 spans 14 residues. Germline CDR1 is KGHSH and CDR2 is LQKENI. V gave up 3 bases and J gave up 5 bases; unmatched junction bases: 7.

The chain joins TRBV5-4 to TRBJ2-1, with TRBD2 matching over 10 bases. This CDR3 has 15 residues. Unmatched junction bases numbered 9, after V lost 3 bases and J lost 9 bases. The V gene's germline CDR1 is SGHNT and CDR2 YYREEE (reference sequence). Written as DNA, the CDR3 is TGTGCCAGCAGCTGGCCAGCGGGAGGGCGGTTTGAGCAGTTCTTC. Amino acids: CASSWPAGGRFEQFF.

V and J are TRBV4-2 and TRBJ1-4, with D maybe TRBD1 (6 bases). Germline CDR1 and CDR2: LGHNA and YNFKEQ. This CDR3 comprises 17 residues. Trimming took off 4 bases at V and 1 base at J, with 16 bases between the two ends. The CDR3 is CASSPREGVVTNEKLFF. The CDR3 nucleotides are TGTGCCAGCAGCCCCCGGGAGGGGGTCGTAACTAATGAAAAACTGTTTTTT.

This clone was seen only once. This chain uses TRBV11-3 with TRBJ1-3, with D perhaps matching TRBD1 (6 bases). Germline V lookup: CDR1 SGHNT, CDR2 YENEEA. V shed 4 bases and J shed 4 bases, with 8 bases lying between them. The CDR3 totals 13 residues. The CDR3 loop is CASSSGQGNTIYF. CDR3 DNA sequence: TGTGCCAGCAGCTCTGGACAGGGAAACACCATATATTTT.

The V gene is TRBV28, the J gene TRBJ1-5; D is undetermined. The V and J ends lost 8 bases and 4 bases respectively, with 9 bases between them. Germline V gives CDR1 MDHEN, CDR2 SYDVKM. The CDR3 consists of 12 residues. As DNA, the CDR3 is TGTGCCAGCCGTTGGGCAAATCAGCCCCAGCATTTT. Amino acids: CASRWANQPQHF.

The J gene is TRBJ2-6, the V gene TRBV7-2; D remains unclear. Trimming cost V 2 bases and J 0 bases, with 17 bases left between them. The CDR3 consists of 19 residues. Germline CDR1 reads SGHTA; CDR2 reads FQGNSA. The CDR3 DNA reads as TGTGCCAGCAGCTTATTGAGCGCTCCAACCTACTCTGGGGCCAACGTCCTGACTTTC. This encodes CASSLLSAPTYSGANVLTF.